This T cell receptor (beta chain) was identified in a study of regulatory T cells in long-lasting Graves disease. This clonotype was found many times. Stated time point: newly diagnosed GD, antithyroid drugs for less than 3 months. RNA extracted from PBMCs served as the sequencing template. In building TCR beta libraries, iRepertoire HTBI primers were used together with Arm-PCR of CDR3 regions. Using its own MiXCR run on the multiplex PCR reads, TCRdb lists one record per CDR3 protein. The sample lists roughly 380,000 distinct CDR3 sequences; about a sixth were seen once. The germline gives CDR1 SGHAT, CDR2 FQNNGV. This CDR3 spans 15 amino acids. V was cut by 5 bases and J by 7 bases, with 17 bases left in between. The same data also went into a second study, on T cells in Graves' hyperthyroidism and ophthalmopathy. That work states: A set of HTBI primers served as the primers for a first-round RT-PCR of the TCR CDR3.

The specimen was peripheral blood mononuclear cells (PBMCs), collected at new diagnosis, from a patient treated with antithyroid drugs. V and J are TRBV11-2 and TRBJ2-2, with D uncertain. This receptor was taken from a man in his forties or fifties with Graves disease. In DNA, the CDR3 is TGTGCCAGCAGCGGATCCCGGCGGCGGTTCGGGGAGCTGTTTTTT. Its translation: CASSGSRRRFGELFF.